The 27 T cell receptor beta chains presented below share a single source sample, sequenced in a study of cytomegalovirus exposure and HLA in healthy donors. Sequencing used immunoSEQ multiplex PCR; TCRdb keeps in-frame clones, though not all of them. Of about 56,000 clones in the sample, roughly 95% were seen once. Input material: PBMCs. The receptors derive from a woman aged 18 to 35 in good health and CMV-seronegative.

V gene TRBV28 combines with J gene TRBJ1-3; tentative D call: TRBD1 (6 bases). The CDR3 consists of 13 residues. The V gene lost 10 bases and the J gene lost 6 bases, with 16 bases spanning the gap. CDR1 is MDHEN and CDR2 is SYDVKM in the germline V gene. This chain's CDR3 is CATREGVANTIYF. The CDR3 nucleotides read TGTGCCACCCGGGAGGGGGTCGCAAACACCATATATTTT.

The rearrangement uses TRBV7-8 and TRBJ2-2, with D tentatively TRBD2 (5 bases). The length of the CDR3 is 13 residues. CDR1 and CDR2 from the germline V gene are SGHVS and FQNEAQ. V lost 6 bases and J lost 8, with 13 bases in between. CDR3 bases: TGTGCCAGCAGAGGAGGTGCGGGTGGGGAGCTGTTTTTT. Its translation is CASRGGAGGELFF.

Concerning this clone: Germline and junction disagree at one end, which may indicate a read error. The chain uses TRBV27 and TRBJ2-1; 10 positions agree with TRBD2. CDR3 length: 15 residues. The germline CDR1 and CDR2 sequences are MNHEY and SMNVEV (reference sequence). Written as DNA, the CDR3 is TGTGCCGGCAGTCCGAGACTAGCGGGTGGGGCTGAGCAGTTCTTC. Translated: CAGSPRLAGGAEQFF.

The rearrangement uses TRBV19 and TRBJ1-5; 12 bases agree with TRBD1. The V segment lost 5 bases and the J segment 0 bases; nucleotides outside the gene matches: 11. Per the germline V gene, CDR1 is LNHDA and CDR2 is SQIVND (reference sequence). The CDR3 has 19 amino acids. This chain's CDR3 is CASSAPGTGGIYSNQPQHF. Here the CDR3 DNA reads TGTGCCAGTAGTGCCCCCGGGACAGGGGGCATTTATAGCAATCAGCCCCAGCATTTT.

The chain uses TRBV9 and TRBJ1-2, with TRBD1 as a possible D gene (6 bases). The ends were cut back, 4 bases at V and 4 bases at J, with 11 bases in the middle. Germline CDR1 reads SGDLS; CDR2 reads YYNGEE. There are 13 residues in the CDR3. The CDR3 loop reads CASSLPGVYGYTF. The CDR3 bases are TGTGCCAGCAGCCTCCCAGGGGTCTATGGCTACACCTTC.

This rearrangement joins TRBV2 to TRBJ1-2; a possible D gene is TRBD1 (5 bases). The CDR3 contains 13 residues. Between the trimmed V and J ends, which lost 10 bases and 2 bases, there was a span of 14 bases. CDR1 and CDR2 (germline): SNHLY, FYNNEI. The CDR3 sequence: CAKAGARNYGYTF. CDR3 coding DNA: TGTGCCAAGGCTGGGGCCCGAAACTATGGCTACACCTTC.

This clone was found once. The chain has TRBV6-1 and TRBJ1-2, with 10 positions matching TRBD1. This CDR3 region has 13 residues. The trim removed 6 bases at V and 5 bases at J, leaving 3 bases unmatched. Germline CDR1 is MNHNS and CDR2 is SASEGT. The CDR3 reads CASSADRGYGYTF. The CDR3 coding sequence is TGTGCCAGCAGCGCGGACAGGGGGTATGGCTACACCTTC.

V is TRBV19 and J is TRBJ1-2, with a possible D match to TRBD1 (5 bases). The CDR3 contains 13 residues. Trimming pared 3 bases from V and 5 bases from J, leaving 10 bases between. Looked up from germline, CDR1 is LNHDA and CDR2 is SQIVND (reference sequence). CDR3 amino acids: CASSIPGEYGYTF. The CDR3, as DNA: TGTGCCAGTAGTATCCCGGGGGAGTATGGCTACACCTTC.

The chain combines TRBV27 with TRBJ1-2, with 9 positions matching TRBD1. CDR1 and CDR2 (germline): MNHEY, SMNVEV (reference sequence). J was trimmed by 2 bases and V by 6 bases; bases with no gene match: 4. The CDR3 sequence is 14 residues long. CDR3 sequence: CASRLGTGNYGYTF. The CDR3 DNA reads TGTGCCAGCAGACTCGGGACAGGGAACTATGGCTACACCTTC.

The chain couples TRBV9 to TRBJ2-3, with D unclear. There are 12 residues in the CDR3. V was pared by 7 bases and J by 3 bases, with 9 bases between. Germline values: CDR1 SGDLS, CDR2 YYNGEE. CDR3: CASEELTDTQYF. CDR3 nucleotides: TGTGCCAGCGAGGAGCTTACAGATACGCAGTATTTT.

The V gene is TRBV7-8, the J gene TRBJ2-6; weak D call: TRBD1 (6 bases). The CDR3 contains 17 residues. V lost 1 base to trimming and J lost 0 bases, with 10 bases between them. From germline, CDR1 is SGHVS and CDR2 FQNEAQ. CDR3 protein: CASSLVGGTSGANVLTF. The CDR3 bases are TGTGCCAGCAGCTTAGTTGGGGGCACCTCTGGGGCCAACGTCCTGACTTTC.

The rearrangement joins TRBV4-3 to TRBJ2-1; D may be TRBD2 (5 bases). The V and J ends lost 0 bases and 2 bases respectively, with 11 bases between them. Per germline, CDR1 LGHNA and CDR2 YSLEER. This CDR3 is 16 amino acids long. Written as DNA, the CDR3 is TGCGCCAGCAGCCAAGATGGCAGCGGCACCTACAATGAGCAGTTCTTC. The encoded protein is CASSQDGSGTYNEQFF.

The chain is built from TRBV27 and TRBJ1-2; the match to TRBD1 covers 11 bases. This CDR3 comprises 16 residues. Germline loops: CDR1 MNHEY, CDR2 SMNVEV (reference sequence). V shed 3 bases, J shed 0 bases, and the junction held 3 bases outside the gene matches. The CDR3 DNA reads as TGTGCCAGCAGTTTTGGGACAGGGGGAGCTAACTATGGCTACACCTTC. This translates into CASSFGTGGANYGYTF.

This chain links TRBV5-4 with TRBJ2-2; 14 bases match TRBD2. Germline CDR1 is SGHNT and CDR2 is YYREEE (reference sequence). Losses at the gene ends were 9 bases for V and 0 bases for J; bases not matched to a gene: 10. The CDR3 has 18 amino acids. CDR3 in DNA: TGTGCCACAAAGAGATGGACTAGCGGGAGGCCGAACACCGGGGAGCTGTTTTTT. Protein sequence: CATKRWTSGRPNTGELFF.

V usage is TRBV7-6 and J usage is TRBJ2-3, with D hard to call. Trimming removed 5 bases from V and 4 bases from J, with 16 bases in between. This CDR3 spans 15 amino acids. Per germline, CDR1 SGHVS and CDR2 FNYEAQ. This chain's CDR3 is CASSPPGTFADTQYF. Written as DNA, the CDR3 is TGTGCCAGCAGCCCTCCGGGTACTTTTGCAGATACGCAGTATTTT.

The rearrangement uses TRBV7-3 and TRBJ2-3; D remains ambiguous. The CDR3 sequence is 13 residues long. Germline CDR1 reads SGHTA; CDR2 reads FQGTGA. V gave up 2 bases and J gave up 1 base, with 4 bases separating them. Here the CDR3 DNA reads TGTGCCAGCAGCTTATTCGGCACAGATACGCAGTATTTT. Translating gives CASSLFGTDTQYF.

The rearrangement links TRBV14 to TRBJ2-2, with 12 bases matching TRBD1. CDR1 is SGHDN and CDR2 is FVKESK in the germline V gene. There are 15 residues in the CDR3. V trimming: 4 bases; J trimming: 5 bases; junction bases outside the gene matches: 2. The CDR3 bases are TGTGCCAGCAGCCGGGACAGGGGGCGGACCGGGGAGCTGTTTTTT. Residues: CASSRDRGRTGELFF.

This chain connects TRBV6-5 to TRBJ1-2; possible D gene TRBD1, 6 bases. Germline values: CDR1 MNHEY, CDR2 SVGAGI. Deletions cut 8 bases from V and 4 bases from J, with 14 bases between. This CDR3 contains 13 residues. In nucleotides, the CDR3 is TGTGCCAGCGCCGGGGGGGCTCTCTATGGCTACACCTTC. It is translated as CASAGGALYGYTF.

V and J are TRBV2 and TRBJ2-7, with 7 bases fitting TRBD1. CDR3 size: 15 residues. V dropped 8 bases and J dropped 4; count of bases not matched to a gene: 14. CDR1 is SNHLY and CDR2 is FYNNEI in the germline V gene. This chain's CDR3 is CASQGGGDAGYEQYF. The CDR3 DNA reads as TGTGCCAGCCAAGGGGGCGGTGACGCAGGGTACGAGCAGTACTTC.

The genes are TRBV6-1 and TRBJ2-1; D unresolved. This CDR3 is 13 amino acids long. V shed 1 base and J shed 7 bases, with 8 bases lying between them. Germline CDR1 and CDR2: MNHNS and SASEGT. The chain's CDR3 is CASSEGLPNEQFF. The DNA of the CDR3 is TGTGCCAGCAGTGAAGGACTCCCAAATGAGCAGTTCTTC.

The chain recombines TRBV7-6 with TRBJ2-5, with D perhaps matching TRBD2 (6 bases). Germline V gene data show CDR1 as SGHVS and CDR2 as FNYEAQ. The length of the CDR3 is 19 residues. V lost 1 base and J 0 bases, leaving 21 bases between the germline ends. CDR3 bases: TGTGCCAGCAGCTTAGGAGTACGGCCCGGGACTGACTACCAAGAGACCCAGTACTTC. Translated: CASSLGVRPGTDYQETQYF.

The V call is TRBV7-9, the J call TRBJ2-7, with D unclear. The germline gives CDR1 SEHNR, CDR2 FQNEAQ (reference sequence). The V and J ends lost 5 bases and 2 bases respectively, with 7 bases between them. The CDR3 length is 12 residues. CDR3 amino acids: CASSPAPYEQYF. CDR3 nucleotides: TGTGCCAGCAGCCCCGCGCCCTACGAGCAGTACTTC.

This chain connects TRBV9 to TRBJ2-5; D possibly corresponds to TRBD1 (7 bases). The CDR3 is 12 amino acids. Germline V lookup: CDR1 SGDLS, CDR2 YYNGEE. V was trimmed by 4 bases and J by 5 bases, leaving 9 bases between them. In DNA, the CDR3 is TGTGCCAGCAGCCCAGGGGGGGAGACCCAGTACTTC. Encoded protein: CASSPGGETQYF. The full variable domain, its missing parts supplied by reference TRBV9 and TRBJ2-5, is DSGVTQTPKHLITATGQRVTLRCSPRSGDLSVYWYQQSLDQGLQFLIQYYNGEERAKGNILERFSAQQFPDLHSELNLSSLELGDSALYFCASSPGGETQYFGPGTRLLVL.

J is TRBJ2-7 and V is TRBV28; D gene ambiguous. CDR3 length equals 14 residues. Trimming cost V 5 bases and J 2 bases, with 13 bases left between them. Germline V lookup: CDR1 MDHEN, CDR2 SYDVKM. CDR3 DNA sequence: TGTGCCAGCAGTCCCCCGGGTGCCCCCTACGAGCAGTACTTC. Its protein product is CASSPPGAPYEQYF.

This sequence joins TRBV5-1 and TRBJ2-3, with a tentative D call TRBD1 (5 bases). The V and J ends lost 3 bases and 1 base respectively, with 9 bases between them. This CDR3 has 14 residues. CDR1 SGHRS and CDR2 YFSETQ come from the germline V gene. The DNA for the CDR3 is TGCGCCAGCAGCTCGGACATAGGCACAGATACGCAGTATTTT. Translated, it gives CASSSDIGTDTQYF.

The V call is TRBV5-1, the J call TRBJ2-3; 10 positions match TRBD1. J gave up 1 base and V 4 bases, and 6 bases lay outside the gene matches. Germline-derived CDR1 and CDR2 are SGHRS and YFSETQ. This CDR3 is built from 16 residues. The chain's CDR3 is CASSPPTGGGTDTQYF. As DNA, the CDR3 is TGCGCCAGCAGCCCCCCGACAGGGGGCGGCACAGATACGCAGTATTTT.

The V and J genes are TRBV5-1 and TRBJ1-1, with 7 bases matching TRBD1. V was pared by 4 bases and J by 1 base, with 4 bases of the junction left unmatched. The CDR3 totals 14 residues. Germline-derived CDR1 and CDR2 are SGHRS and YFSETQ. The CDR3 DNA is TGCGCCAGCAGCCCCGCAGGGGGGAACACTGAAGCTTTCTTT. It translates to CASSPAGGNTEAFF.